Reported below is one TCR beta chain. Its antigen remains undetermined. No quality values exist for individual bases; no much larger clone is one base distant. To demonstrate the VDJtools post-analysis software, the study profiled TCR beta repertoires from the peripheral blood of 13 young patients with multiple sclerosis. The multiple sclerosis patients were children and adolescents between roughly 6 and 17 years of age. These data originate in a study of post-analysis software for immune sequencing data (dated by TCRdb to between 2015 and 2017). A note on the overall study: The recorded disease courses included relapsing-remitting, secondary progressive and progressive-relapsing multiple sclerosis, and some patients had no subtype annotation. Patient repertoires were compared against ten to eleven previously published healthy control repertoires from donors aged roughly 6 to 27 years. A subset of samples was prepared in parallel using single-end sample barcoding, then pooled and co-amplified after Illumina adapter ligation. Overall study results and their limits: Significantly lower normalized Chao1 diversity was found in multiple sclerosis patients than in controls, suggesting substantial peripheral T-cell clonal expansion. The multiple sclerosis patient group was slightly younger than the control group. Direct clustering with F measure showed strong co-clustering of samples prepared in the same batch, prompting a batch-effect correction.

The library was produced with PCR. TCRdb lists the instrument as Illumina HiSeq 2500. To reduce PCR and sequencing biases, unique molecular identifiers were built into the TCR beta cDNA libraries. Per 1 to 10 million input T cells, some 500,000 cDNA molecules were obtained, such that each molecule approximated one T cell. The patient libraries were prepared and sequenced with the same protocol used for the earlier healthy control dataset. Samples belonging to the same batch were prepared together, multiplexed and sequenced on a shared HiSeq lane. In the original analysis: Raw barcoded reads were processed with MIGEC, and single-read molecular identifier groups were discarded before consensus assembly and CDR3 extraction. Clonotype tables were post-analysed with VDJtools, and diversity was normalized by down-sampling all datasets to the smallest sample size. Repertoire overlap clustering matched CDR3 amino acid but not nucleotide sequences to correct batch-related cross-sample contamination. TCRdb reworked the public reads: Q25 trimming with fastp, MiXCR clone assembly, productive beta chains retained. For every CDR3 protein sequence, its rows merge into one entry that carries the most common genes and DNA. The V and J calls come from TCRdb's annotation, not from the publication. Within this sample are 150,000 to 200,000 distinct CDR3 sequences, with approximately 31% of them counted one time only. The ten largest clones add up to 1.5% of the sample.

This receptor was obtained from a girl between 5 and 17 years old with multiple sclerosis. The sample was blood.

CDR3 reads: CAITSGVEDTQYF. The sequenced DNA: TGTGCCATCACTTCGGGGGTGGAGGATACGCAGTATTTT. Here the chain combines TRBV10-3 and TRBJ2-3; TRBD2 is a possible D gene, resting on 6 matching bases. The CDR3 measures 13 amino acids from cysteine to phenylalanine. Only the CDR3 DNA is retained, 39 bases long and in frame from the first base. V is clipped by 7 bases and J by 6 bases, and the sequence between their germline boundaries is 14 bases long. According to the germline V gene, CDR1 reads ENHRY and CDR2 reads SYGVKD.